This T cell receptor (beta chain) came from a study of blood T cell repertoires in COVID-19. Overall study: Both acute and convalescent COVID-19 samples were obtained from the United States, Italy and Spain. Nucleic acid was either cDNA or gDNA, and it came from T cells, B-cell-depleted T cells, or PBMCs.

This CDR3 is built from 13 residues. Deletions cut 5 bases from V and 3 bases from J, with 8 bases between. Germline CDR1 MGHDK, CDR2 SYGVNS. Methods used by the authors: Estimation of nucleated cell counts was performed using reference gene primer amplification. Data came from immunoSEQ multiplex PCR; TCRdb stores just in-frame clones and leaves some out. D and trimming come from the DNA, and the V and J calls and clone size come from that table. The data show 400,000 to 450,000 clones, with roughly 85% seen just once and almost 1.5% held by the top ten. V usage is TRBV25-1 and J usage is TRBJ1-5; D perhaps matches TRBD1 (5 bases). The clonotype comes from a young woman with active or convalescent COVID-19. Sequenced material: peripheral blood. Here the CDR3 reads CASSSGINQPQHF. The CDR3 nucleotides read TGTGCCAGCAGTTCAGGGATCAATCAGCCCCAGCATTTT.